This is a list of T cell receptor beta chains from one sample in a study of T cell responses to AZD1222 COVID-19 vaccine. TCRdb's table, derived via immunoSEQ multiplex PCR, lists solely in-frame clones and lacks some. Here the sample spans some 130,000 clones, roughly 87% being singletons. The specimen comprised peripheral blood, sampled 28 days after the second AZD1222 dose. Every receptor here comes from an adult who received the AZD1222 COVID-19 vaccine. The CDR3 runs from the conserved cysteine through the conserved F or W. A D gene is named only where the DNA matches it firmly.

CDR3 protein: CASSPGQRQYF; V gene: TRBV7-3; D gene: -; CDR3 length: 11
CDR3 protein: CATSRSPNYGYTF; V gene: TRBV24-1; D gene: -; CDR3 length: 13
CDR3 protein: CASSLSSMGGDEQYF; V gene: TRBV18; D gene: TRBD2; CDR3 length: 15
CDR3 protein: CASSLGQRETEAFF; V gene: TRBV5-1; D gene: -; CDR3 length: 14
CDR3 protein: CASSPRRVGEKLFF; V gene: TRBV18; D gene: -; CDR3 length: 14
CDR3 protein: CAWSYQVHRNEQFF; V gene: TRBV30; D gene: -; CDR3 length: 14
CDR3 protein: CASMGQNYGYTF; V gene: TRBV2; D gene: -; CDR3 length: 12
CDR3 protein: CASSLDRGAYEQYF; V gene: TRBV6-5; D gene: -; CDR3 length: 14
CDR3 protein: CASRGSGNTIYF; V gene: TRBV6-5; D gene: -; CDR3 length: 12
CDR3 protein: CASSPQWHLSRQTQYF; V gene: TRBV18; D gene: -; CDR3 length: 16
CDR3 protein: CASSLKQGPTEAFF; V gene: TRBV27; D gene: -; CDR3 length: 14
CDR3 protein: CASSLGSGVNTGELFF; V gene: TRBV11-3; D gene: TRBD2; CDR3 length: 16
CDR3 protein: CASSDPSYGYTF; V gene: TRBV9; D gene: -; CDR3 length: 12
CDR3 protein: CASSVTRATGELFF; V gene: TRBV11-3; D gene: -; CDR3 length: 14
CDR3 protein: CASSQEGGRVFNEQYF; V gene: TRBV4-1; D gene: TRBD2; CDR3 length: 16
CDR3 protein: CASSLMGPGLNYGYTF; V gene: TRBV7-9; D gene: -; CDR3 length: 16
CDR3 protein: CASSQRGGGYGYTF; V gene: TRBV27; D gene: -; CDR3 length: 14
CDR3 protein: CASHLRDRETQYF; V gene: TRBV28; D gene: TRBD1; CDR3 length: 13
CDR3 protein: CASRGMNTEAFF; V gene: TRBV12-3/TRBV12-4; D gene: -; CDR3 length: 12
CDR3 protein: CAWSVQGNQPQHF; V gene: TRBV30; D gene: TRBD1; CDR3 length: 13
CDR3 protein: CASRDTRQATEAFF; V gene: TRBV7-9; D gene: -; CDR3 length: 14
CDR3 protein: CASSERGTFSYNEQFF; V gene: TRBV9; D gene: -; CDR3 length: 16
CDR3 protein: CASSFNLAQNTEAFF; V gene: TRBV5-1; D gene: -; CDR3 length: 15
CDR3 protein: CASSRGTGGLNEQFF; V gene: TRBV4-1; D gene: TRBD1; CDR3 length: 15
CDR3 protein: CASSSGTGVYYEQYF; V gene: TRBV5-4; D gene: TRBD1; CDR3 length: 15
CDR3 protein: CASSLAAGGTEAFF; V gene: TRBV7-2; D gene: TRBD1; CDR3 length: 14
CDR3 protein: CASSPGRGGSYQPQHF; V gene: TRBV28; D gene: -; CDR3 length: 16
CDR3 protein: CASSDPGAGNSYEQYF; V gene: TRBV28; D gene: -; CDR3 length: 16
CDR3 protein: CASSFYWGAEAFF; V gene: TRBV12-3/TRBV12-4; D gene: -; CDR3 length: 13
CDR3 protein: CASGQGGWSNQPQHF; V gene: TRBV19; D gene: TRBD1; CDR3 length: 15
CDR3 protein: CASDLFGTEAFF; V gene: TRBV5-8; D gene: -; CDR3 length: 12
CDR3 protein: CASALGGQNNEQFF; V gene: TRBV12-5; D gene: -; CDR3 length: 14
CDR3 protein: CASSIGAGSSTDTQYF; V gene: TRBV19; D gene: -; CDR3 length: 16
CDR3 protein: CASSPLFGVSTDTQYF; V gene: TRBV11-2; D gene: -; CDR3 length: 16
CDR3 protein: CASSQAGQGKNEQYF; V gene: TRBV5-1; D gene: TRBD1; CDR3 length: 15
CDR3 protein: CATQKTGDYYGYTF; V gene: TRBV7-2; D gene: TRBD1; CDR3 length: 14
CDR3 protein: CASSPRDPRGEPQHF; V gene: TRBV5-1; D gene: -; CDR3 length: 15
CDR3 protein: CASSPDRGRQPQHF; V gene: TRBV4-2; D gene: TRBD1; CDR3 length: 14
CDR3 protein: CASSPGAFF; V gene: TRBV12-3/TRBV12-4; D gene: -; CDR3 length: 9
CDR3 protein: CASQGNTGELFF; V gene: TRBV24-1; D gene: -; CDR3 length: 12
CDR3 protein: CASSLARGGPYEQYF; V gene: TRBV5-4; D gene: TRBD2; CDR3 length: 15
CDR3 protein: CSASARGVYGYTF; V gene: TRBV20-1; D gene: -; CDR3 length: 13
CDR3 protein: CASIVGGETEAFF; V gene: TRBV6-5; D gene: -; CDR3 length: 13
CDR3 protein: CASSFTGTNGYTF; V gene: TRBV12-3/TRBV12-4; D gene: -; CDR3 length: 13
CDR3 protein: CASSPRDRAVKTEAFF; V gene: TRBV18; D gene: TRBD1; CDR3 length: 16
CDR3 protein: CASSLQTGSNEKLFF; V gene: TRBV5-5; D gene: TRBD1; CDR3 length: 15
CDR3 protein: CASSQVVRGAPQYF; V gene: TRBV3-1/TRBV3-2; D gene: -; CDR3 length: 14
CDR3 protein: CASSYSDAIEYGYTF; V gene: TRBV6-5; D gene: -; CDR3 length: 15
CDR3 protein: CASSQGEAYGTQYF; V gene: TRBV11-2; D gene: TRBD1; CDR3 length: 14
CDR3 protein: CASSVDRKNTEAFF; V gene: TRBV10-1; D gene: -; CDR3 length: 14
CDR3 protein: CSVGSGLGAEAFF; V gene: TRBV29-1; D gene: -; CDR3 length: 13
CDR3 protein: CASSLGSPLENNEQFF; V gene: TRBV7-8; D gene: -; CDR3 length: 16
CDR3 protein: CASSQPGDTSEAFF; V gene: TRBV4-1; D gene: -; CDR3 length: 14
CDR3 protein: CASSQPGAYGYTF; V gene: TRBV4-3; D gene: -; CDR3 length: 13
CDR3 protein: CASSEGGETYNEQFF; V gene: TRBV6-1; D gene: -; CDR3 length: 15
CDR3 protein: CASSLTGGAENSPLHF; V gene: TRBV7-3; D gene: TRBD1; CDR3 length: 16
CDR3 protein: CASGNRESGNTIYF; V gene: TRBV9; D gene: -; CDR3 length: 14